A selection of T cell receptor beta chains follows, all from one sample in a study of CD8+ T cells in alopecia areata. Clones were sequenced by immunoSEQ multiplex PCR, and TCRdb holds only the in-frame ones, with some missing. The sample lists 150,000 or so clones, around 64% seen once, with about an eighth in the top ten. The material sequenced was CD8+ T cells sorted from blood, taken at week 0. The receptors originated from a human donor with alopecia areata. Both conserved end residues are part of each CDR3. The order of the fields is J gene, clone size, D gene, CDR3 length, V gene, CDR3 DNA, CDR3 protein. A D gene is named only where the DNA matches it firmly. Only part of the rows carry a size: once, few, many, or a class if the clone is expanded.

TRBJ1-5,NA,NA,16,TRBV7-2,TGTGCCAGCAGAAACCTCAGGGCTTATAGCAATCAGCCCCAGCATTTT,CASRNLRAYSNQPQHF
TRBJ2-3,NA,NA,15,TRBV7-2,TGTGCCAGCAAGTCCGGCCGAACTAGCACAGATACGCAGTATTTT,CASKSGRTSTDTQYF
TRBJ2-1,few,NA,15,TRBV7-9,TGTGCCAGCAGCCCCGGTGGGCTTAAGTACAATGAGCAGTTCTTC,CASSPGGLKYNEQFF
TRBJ2-1,NA,NA,13,TRBV27,TGTGCCAGCAGTTGGGGTTCCTACAATGAGCAGTTCTTC,CASSWGSYNEQFF
TRBJ1-1,NA,NA,13,TRBV28,TGTGCCAGCCGACGGGGCATGGGCACTGAAGCTTTCTTT,CASRRGMGTEAFF
TRBJ2-7,few,TRBD1,13,TRBV7-2,TGTGCCAGCAGCTGGGGGACAGCCTACGAGCAGTACTTC,CASSWGTAYEQYF
TRBJ2-7,NA,NA,15,TRBV15,TGTGCCACCAGCAGAGCGTTAGCCCTTACCTACGAGCAGTACTTC,CATSRALALTYEQYF
TRBJ1-2,NA,NA,14,TRBV21-1,TGTGCCAGCAGCAAAGAAGGGAAAGGTCGGGGCTACACCTTC,CASSKEGKGRGYTF
TRBJ2-3,NA,NA,13,TRBV29-1,TGCAGCGTGCCGATATTTAGCACAGATACGCAGTATTTT,CSVPIFSTDTQYF
TRBJ2-7,few,NA,13,TRBV27,TGTGCCAGCAGTTGGGGGGAGGCCTACGAGCAGTACTTC,CASSWGEAYEQYF
TRBJ2-7,NA,NA,13,TRBV12-5,TGTGCTAGTGGCCCGCCAGGTACCTACGAGCAGTACTTC,CASGPPGTYEQYF
TRBJ2-5,NA,NA,13,TRBV4-1,TGCGCCAGCAGCCAAGAACCCTTAGAGACCCAGTACTTC,CASSQEPLETQYF
TRBJ1-5,NA,NA,18,TRBV21-1,TGTGCCAGCAGCAAAGATGGCAGGGGGAGCTCCTACAATCAGCCCCAGCATTTT,CASSKDGRGSSYNQPQHF
TRBJ2-2,NA,NA,17,TRBV29-1,TGCAGCGTTGAAGATCTTCGGAGGGGCCCCGCCGGCGGGGAGCTGTTTTTT,CSVEDLRRGPAGGELFF
TRBJ1-2,NA,TRBD1,15,TRBV5-1,TGCGCCAGCAGCTTCGGGACAGGGGGTAGTTATGGCTACACCTTC,CASSFGTGGSYGYTF
TRBJ2-7,NA,TRBD2,16,TRBV4-2,TGTGCCAGCAGCCAACTTCGGGGGGGAGGACCCTACGAGCAGTACTTC,CASSQLRGGGPYEQYF